This TCR beta chain was recorded in a study of blood T cell repertoires in COVID-19. Across the study: The samples span acute and convalescent COVID-19 from the United States, Italy and Spain. The analysed material was cDNA or gDNA that came from T cells, B-cell-depleted T cells, or PBMCs.

Original methodology: Amplification with reference gene primers provided the estimates of nucleated cell counts. TCRdb keeps only in-frame clones here, not all; method: immunoSEQ multiplex PCR. V and J calls and clone size follow that table, whereas D and trimming were derived from the DNA. The sample lists 200,000 or so clones; more than 75% were seen once. The V gene's germline CDR1 is SGHAT and CDR2 FQNNGV. The CDR3 is 14 residues long. The V and J ends lost 2 bases and 7 bases respectively, with 11 bases between them. The specimen was peripheral blood. This receptor was obtained from a man older than 75 with acute or convalescent COVID-19. J is TRBJ1-4 and V is TRBV11-2; D ambiguous. In DNA, the CDR3 is TGTGCCAGCAGCTTAAGTGTGCTGAGTGAAAAACTGTTTTTT. Encoded protein: CASSLSVLSEKLFF.